This T cell receptor (beta chain) derives from a study of T cell responses to AZD1222 COVID-19 vaccine. Second-dose intervals near 4 or 12 weeks were combined. V lost 6 bases and J 5 bases, leaving 11 bases between the germline ends. The CDR3 runs 13 residues. Method: immunoSEQ multiplex PCR; TCRdb's copy keeps in-frame clones and lacks some. The sample consists of about 70,000 clones, 90% of them appearing once. The chain joins TRBV12-3 or TRBV12-4 to TRBJ2-1; D call uncertain. Source: peripheral blood, taken 28 days after the second AZD1222 dose. The clonotype was recovered from an adult who received the AZD1222 COVID-19 vaccine. CDR3 in DNA: TGTGCCAGCAGCTCTCGTGGGGACAATGAGCAGTTCTTC. It is translated as CASSSRGDNEQFF.